Included here is one T cell receptor beta chain sequence, with context. Method: immunoSEQ multiplex PCR; TCRdb's copy keeps in-frame clones and lacks some. Of 360,000 or so clones listed, more than 75% are singletons. This sample is drawn from a study of Ad26.COV2.S vaccination and SARS-CoV-2 variants. Regarding treatment: roughly 19 received Ad26.COV2.S at low or high dose, single or two shots; several received placebo; per-sample allocation not given. On day 63 after the first injection, vaccine and placebo recipients gave samples. The donor's status was that of an adult aged 18-55 years in Boston. This CDR3 comprises 16 residues. V lost 0 bases, J lost 0 bases, and 8 bases lay in between. Germline V gives CDR1 LGHNA, CDR2 YSLEER.

The receptor was isolated from a person between 18 and 65 years old who received the Ad26.COV2.S COVID-19 vaccine or a placebo. The source material was peripheral blood, sampled in a trial of Ad26.COV2.S vaccine versus placebo. The V gene is TRBV4-3, the J gene TRBJ1-4; D call uncertain. CDR3 protein: CASSQEVTSTNEKLFF. In DNA, the CDR3 is TGCGCCAGCAGCCAAGAAGTGACATCAACTAATGAAAAACTGTTTTTT.